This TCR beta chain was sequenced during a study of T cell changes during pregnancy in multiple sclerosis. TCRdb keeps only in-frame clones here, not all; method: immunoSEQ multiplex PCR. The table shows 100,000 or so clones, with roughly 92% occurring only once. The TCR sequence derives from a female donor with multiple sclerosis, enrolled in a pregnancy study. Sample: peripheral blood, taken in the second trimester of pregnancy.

CDR3: CASSLNSIYEQYF. The CDR3 nucleotides are TGTGCCAGCAGCTTAAACAGTATCTACGAGCAGTACTTC. The chain combines TRBV7-9 with TRBJ2-7; D is ambiguous. The CDR3 loop spans 13 amino acids. V lost 2 bases, J lost 3 bases, and 8 bases lay in between. The germline gives CDR1 SEHNR, CDR2 FQNEAQ (reference sequence).